This entry lists 26 T cell receptor beta chains sequenced from one sample in a study of cytomegalovirus exposure and HLA in healthy donors. Use of 60 Vbeta and 13 Jbeta primers characterized the PCR. Clones were sequenced by immunoSEQ multiplex PCR, and TCRdb holds only the in-frame ones, with some missing. The sample has fewer than 300,000 clones; approximately 90% are singletons. The sample consisted of PBMCs. All receptors derive from a man aged 35 to 55 in good health and CMV-seropositive.

The rearrangement uses TRBV27 and TRBJ2-2; D call uncertain. The ends were cut back, 4 bases at V and 7 bases at J, with 7 bases in the middle. Germline lookup yields CDR1 MNHEY and CDR2 SMNVEV (reference sequence). The CDR3 covers 12 residues. This CDR3 is CASSYRGGELFF. DNA of the CDR3: TGTGCCAGCAGTTACCGCGGCGGGGAGCTGTTTTTT.

The CDR3 DNA is TGTGCCAGCAGCGAAGGGACAGCCAATCAGCCCCAGCATTTT. It is translated as CASSEGTANQPQHF. This chain uses TRBV6-5 with TRBJ1-5; 7 positions agree with TRBD1. The CDR3 runs to 14 residues. Per the germline V gene, CDR1 is MNHEY and CDR2 is SVGAGI. J was trimmed by 3 bases and V by 6 bases; bases with no gene match: 5.

The chain joins TRBV4-1 to TRBJ2-1, with D hard to call. CDR1 and CDR2 from the germline V gene are MGHRA and YSYEKL. The V and J ends lost 1 base and 9 bases respectively, with 4 bases between them. This CDR3 contains 11 residues. This CDR3 reads CASSQASEQFF. The CDR3 DNA follows: TGCGCCAGCAGCCAAGCGAGTGAGCAGTTCTTC.

The chain couples TRBV19 to TRBJ1-1; the match to TRBD1 covers 9 bases. V shed 5 bases, J shed 0 bases, and the junction held 4 bases outside the gene matches. From germline, CDR1 is LNHDA and CDR2 SQIVND (reference sequence). The CDR3 spans 15 residues. Here the CDR3 reads CASSLTGGLNTEAFF. CDR3 nucleotide sequence: TGTGCCAGTAGTCTCACAGGGGGCTTGAACACTGAAGCTTTCTTT.

The genes are TRBV27 and TRBJ2-1, with D possibly matching TRBD1 (7 bases). The CDR3 runs 14 residues. Germline loops: CDR1 MNHEY, CDR2 SMNVEV (reference sequence). The V gene lost 7 bases and the J gene lost 7 bases, with 17 bases spanning the gap. CDR3 in amino acids: CASTTSTGRNEQFF. CDR3 coding DNA: TGTGCCAGCACCACCTCGACAGGGAGGAATGAGCAGTTCTTC.

This chain's CDR3 is CASNPEAGAAETQYF. The CDR3 DNA reads as TGTGCCAGCAACCCCGAGGCGGGAGCAGCAGAGACCCAGTACTTC. The rearrangement uses TRBV11-2 and TRBJ2-5; the match to TRBD2 covers 7 bases. The CDR3 sequence is 15 residues long. V lost 7 bases to trimming and J lost 4 bases; unmatched junction nucleotides: 12. Per germline, CDR1 SGHAT and CDR2 FQNNGV.

V and J are TRBV7-6 and TRBJ1-5; TRBD1 might be the D (6 bases). Trimming shortened V by 1 base and J by 4 bases, and 14 bases separated the two germline ends. Germline V gene lookup returns CDR1 SGHVS and CDR2 FNYEAQ. CDR3 size: 16 residues. CDR3 in amino acids: CASSLEARGPNQPQHF. The CDR3 DNA follows: TGTGCCAGCAGCTTAGAAGCCAGGGGCCCAAATCAGCCCCAGCATTTT.

The chain joins TRBV5-8 to TRBJ2-6; D remains ambiguous. V lost 0 bases to trimming and J lost 0 bases, with 13 bases between them. Germline loops: CDR1 SGHTS, CDR2 YDEGEE. The CDR3 loop spans 18 amino acids. This CDR3 is CASSLGRGSSSGANVLTF. The CDR3 DNA reads as TGTGCCAGCAGCTTGGGACGCGGTAGTAGCTCTGGGGCCAACGTCCTGACTTTC.

The rearrangement links TRBV5-5 to TRBJ2-7; a possible D gene is TRBD2 (7 bases). The germline V gene encodes CDR1 SGHKS and CDR2 YYEKEE (reference sequence). Between the trimmed V and J ends, which lost 4 bases and 5 bases, there was a span of 19 bases. The CDR3 is 15 amino acids. The CDR3 here is CASSPGGGYDDEQYF. The DNA of the CDR3 is TGTGCCAGCAGCCCCGGCGGGGGCTATGACGACGAGCAGTACTTC.

The chain joins TRBV9 to TRBJ2-3; 10 positions agree with TRBD1. V lost 3 bases, J lost 0 bases, and 7 bases stayed unmatched. The CDR3 sequence is 17 residues long. Germline assignment: CDR1 SGDLS and CDR2 YYNGEE. The CDR3, as DNA: TGTGCCAGCAGCGAGTCGGACAGGGGGGGAAGCACAGATACGCAGTATTTT. Its translation: CASSESDRGGSTDTQYF.

The chain joins TRBV6-5 to TRBJ1-2; D is ambiguous. The length of the CDR3 is 14 residues. The germline V gene encodes CDR1 MNHEY and CDR2 SVGAGI. V gave up 2 bases and J gave up 1 base, with 8 bases separating them. The CDR3 here is CASSYAPSNYGYTF. The CDR3, as DNA: TGTGCCAGCAGTTACGCCCCCAGTAACTATGGCTACACCTTC.

The J gene is TRBJ1-1, the V gene TRBV7-2; no firm D call. V was clipped by 1 base and J by 3 bases, with 6 bases between them. This CDR3 is 13 amino acids long. Germline V gives CDR1 SGHTA, CDR2 FQGNSA. The CDR3 sequence: CASSLESDTEAFF. For the CDR3, the DNA is TGTGCCAGCAGCTTAGAGAGTGACACTGAAGCTTTCTTT.

The chain recombines TRBV4-3 with TRBJ2-2; D not resolved. CDR1 LGHNA and CDR2 YSLEER come from the germline V gene. Deletions cut 0 bases from V and 4 bases from J, with 15 bases between. CDR3 length: 17 residues. The chain's CDR3 is CASSQDLLQLVTGELFF. CDR3 in DNA: TGCGCCAGCAGCCAAGATCTCCTGCAGTTGGTCACCGGGGAGCTGTTTTTT.

The chain recombines TRBV5-8 with TRBJ2-7; 7 bases fit TRBD1. Germline V lookup: CDR1 SGHTS, CDR2 YDEGEE. This CDR3 region has 14 residues. After removal of 4 bases from V and 3 bases from J, the junction contained 7 bases not matched to a gene. The CDR3 loop reads CASSRDRRLYEQYF. The CDR3 bases are TGTGCCAGCAGCCGGGACAGACGTCTCTACGAGCAGTACTTC.

The V gene is TRBV19, the J gene TRBJ2-2; D is possibly TRBD2 (7 bases). This CDR3 contains 19 residues. V lost 3 bases and J 3 bases, leaving 23 bases between the germline ends. Germline V gives CDR1 LNHDA, CDR2 SQIVND (reference sequence). This CDR3 reads CASSILPRGTTLDTGELFF. In DNA, the CDR3 is TGTGCCAGTAGTATCCTCCCGAGGGGGACTACCCTGGACACCGGGGAGCTGTTTTTT.

This clone was seen a few times. The gene calls are TRBV6-5 and TRBJ1-1, with 8 positions matching TRBD1. J was trimmed by 8 bases and V by 6 bases; bases with no gene match: 2. The CDR3 has 11 amino acids. CDR1 and CDR2 (germline): MNHEY, SVGAGI. The CDR3: CASRRDREAFF. The DNA of the CDR3 is TGTGCCAGCAGGAGGGACAGGGAAGCTTTCTTT.

This clone appeared a single time. An end of the junction does not agree with germline; a read error may underlie this. This sequence joins TRBV7-9 and TRBJ2-7, with a weak D call TRBD1 (6 bases). The CDR3 contains 16 residues. In germline, CDR1 is SEHNR, CDR2 FQNEAQ (reference sequence). The CDR3 reads CSSSHPGSAGAYEQYF. CDR3 sequence (DNA): TGTTCCAGCAGCCATCCTGGGAGCGCAGGGGCCTACGAGCAGTACTTC.

This chain links TRBV27 with TRBJ2-5, with TRBD2 matching over 7 bases. Germline V gene sequence: CDR1 MNHEY, CDR2 SMNVEV (reference sequence). The CDR3 contains 16 residues. V shed 8 bases and J 0 bases; nucleotides not matched to a gene: 12. The CDR3 here is CASSYLRGSYQETQYF. The CDR3 region has the DNA TGTGCCAGCTCATATCTGCGGGGGTCGTACCAAGAGACCCAGTACTTC.

This sequence joins TRBV6-1 and TRBJ2-5, with TRBD2 matching over 13 bases. The V gene end was trimmed by 5 bases and the J gene end by 5 bases; junction bases not matched to a gene: 5. This CDR3 spans 15 amino acids. Per germline, CDR1 MNHNS and CDR2 SASEGT. In nucleotides, the CDR3 is TGTGCCAGCAGTAGTGGGACTAGCGGGATCGAGACCCAGTACTTC. It codes for CASSSGTSGIETQYF.

Of note for this clone: Sequence at one end of the junction differs from germline and may be a read error. V gene TRBV7-9 combines with J gene TRBJ1-2, with D unresolved. The CDR3 is 13 amino acids. Germline CDR1 is SEHNR and CDR2 is FQNEAQ (reference sequence). The DNA of the CDR3 is TGTTCCAGCACCGAGGGATCTAACTATGGCTACACCTTC. Its protein is CSSTEGSNYGYTF.

This chain uses TRBV6-1 with TRBJ2-5; 7 positions agree with TRBD2. The CDR3 has 13 residues. V gave up 6 bases and J gave up 7 bases; unmatched junction bases: 8. CDR1 MNHNS and CDR2 SASEGT come from the germline V gene. CDR3 region: CASRAWERGTQYF. CDR3 bases: TGTGCCAGCAGAGCCTGGGAGCGGGGGACCCAGTACTTC.

This clone was seen at least ten times. The chain employs TRBV7-9 and TRBJ2-7; 7 positions match TRBD2. This CDR3 spans 14 amino acids. In germline, CDR1 is SEHNR, CDR2 FQNEAQ (reference sequence). With V trimmed by 4 bases and J by 4 bases, 7 bases remained unmatched. As DNA, the CDR3 is TGTGCCAGCAGCTCGGGGGGAATTACATACGAGCAGTACTTC. It translates to CASSSGGITYEQYF.

The genes are TRBV19 and TRBJ2-2, with TRBD2 as a possible D gene (5 bases). The germline gives CDR1 LNHDA, CDR2 SQIVND (reference sequence). V gave up 4 bases and J gave up 1 base, with 13 bases separating them. The CDR3 loop spans 16 amino acids. As DNA, the CDR3 is TGTGCCAGTAGTACCTCCGGGGTGGTGAACACCGGGGAGCTGTTTTTT. Translation: CASSTSGVVNTGELFF.

The rearrangement uses TRBV6-1 and TRBJ2-1, with 7 bases that match TRBD2. This CDR3 contains 15 residues. CDR1 MNHNS and CDR2 SASEGT come from the germline V gene. V lost 7 bases, J lost 3 bases, and 9 bases stayed unmatched. The CDR3: CASKSAGRRYNEQFF. DNA for the CDR3: TGTGCCAGCAAGTCAGCGGGGCGCCGCTACAATGAGCAGTTCTTC.

The V and J genes are TRBV20-1 and TRBJ2-7, with D hard to call. CDR3 length: 11 residues. V was clipped by 2 bases and J by 3 bases, with 5 bases between them. Germline V gene lookup returns CDR1 DFQATT and CDR2 SNEGSKA (reference sequence). The CDR3 nucleotides are TGCAGTGCTAGACTAGTCTACGAGCAGTACTTC. Translated, it gives CSARLVYEQYF.

This clone appeared once. The chain carries TRBV12-5 and TRBJ1-2; TRBD1 matches at 9 bases. After removal of 6 bases from V and 4 bases from J, the junction contained 12 bases not matched to a gene. The CDR3 totals 16 residues. The germline CDR1 and CDR2 sequences are LGHNT and FRNRAP. Here the CDR3 DNA reads TGTGCTAGTGGCCCCGGGGGGGGACAGGGTTTCTATGGCTACACCTTC. The encoded protein is CASGPGGGQGFYGYTF.